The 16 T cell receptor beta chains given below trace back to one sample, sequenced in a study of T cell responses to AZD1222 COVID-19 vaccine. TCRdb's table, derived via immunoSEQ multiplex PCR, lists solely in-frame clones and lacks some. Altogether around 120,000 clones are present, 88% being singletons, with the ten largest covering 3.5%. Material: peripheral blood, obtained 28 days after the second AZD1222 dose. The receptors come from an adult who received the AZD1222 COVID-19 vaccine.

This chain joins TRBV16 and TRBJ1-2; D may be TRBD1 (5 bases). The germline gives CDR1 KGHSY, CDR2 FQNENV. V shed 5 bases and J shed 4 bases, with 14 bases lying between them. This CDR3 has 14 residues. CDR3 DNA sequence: TGTGCCAGCAGCTCCCTGGGGGGTGGCTATGGCTACACCTTC. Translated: CASSSLGGGYGYTF.

As DNA, the CDR3 is TGTGCCAGCAGTCAGACAGGGTCGAACACCGGGGAGCTGTTTTTT. It translates to CASSQTGSNTGELFF. This chain uses TRBV7-8 with TRBJ2-2, with 7 positions matching TRBD1. The CDR3 loop spans 15 amino acids. The V and J ends lost 6 bases and 0 bases, in that order; junction bases with no gene match: 4. Per germline, CDR1 SGHVS and CDR2 FQNEAQ.

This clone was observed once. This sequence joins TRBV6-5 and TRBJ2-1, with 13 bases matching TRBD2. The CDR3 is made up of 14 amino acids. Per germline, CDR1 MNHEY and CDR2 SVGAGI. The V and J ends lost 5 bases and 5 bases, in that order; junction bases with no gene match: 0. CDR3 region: CASSTSGGDNEQFF. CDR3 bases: TGTGCCAGCAGTACTAGCGGGGGGGACAATGAGCAGTTCTTC.

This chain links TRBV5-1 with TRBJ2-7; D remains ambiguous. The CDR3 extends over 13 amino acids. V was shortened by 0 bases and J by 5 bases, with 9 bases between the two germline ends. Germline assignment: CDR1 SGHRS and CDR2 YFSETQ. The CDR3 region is CASSLASFNEQYF. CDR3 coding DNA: TGCGCCAGCAGCTTGGCTAGTTTCAACGAGCAGTACTTC.

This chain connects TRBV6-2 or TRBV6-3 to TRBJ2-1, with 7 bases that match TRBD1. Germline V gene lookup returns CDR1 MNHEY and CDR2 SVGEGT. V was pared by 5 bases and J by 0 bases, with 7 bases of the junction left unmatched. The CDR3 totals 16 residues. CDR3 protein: CASSRRQGSSYNEQFF. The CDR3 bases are TGTGCCAGCAGTCGCCGACAGGGTAGCTCCTACAATGAGCAGTTCTTC.

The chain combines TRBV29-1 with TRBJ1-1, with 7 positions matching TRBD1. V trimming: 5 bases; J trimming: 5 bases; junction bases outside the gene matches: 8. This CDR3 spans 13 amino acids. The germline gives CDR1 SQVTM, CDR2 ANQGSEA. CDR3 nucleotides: TGCAGCGTTCATCCCCAGGGGGGAACTGAAGCTTTCTTT. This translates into CSVHPQGGTEAFF.

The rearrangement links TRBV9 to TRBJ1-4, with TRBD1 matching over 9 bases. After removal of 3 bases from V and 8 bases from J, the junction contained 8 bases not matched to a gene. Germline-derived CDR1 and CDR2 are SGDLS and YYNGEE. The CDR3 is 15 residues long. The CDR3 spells CASSGNLGQGEKLFF. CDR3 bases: TGTGCCAGCAGCGGAAACCTTGGACAGGGGGAAAAACTGTTTTTT.

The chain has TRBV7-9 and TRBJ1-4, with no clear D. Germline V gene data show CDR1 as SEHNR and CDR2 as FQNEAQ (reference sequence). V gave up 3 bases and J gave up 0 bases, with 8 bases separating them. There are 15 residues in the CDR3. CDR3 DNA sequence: TGTGCCAGCAGCTTGACTGATGCAACTAATGAAAAACTGTTTTTT. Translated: CASSLTDATNEKLFF. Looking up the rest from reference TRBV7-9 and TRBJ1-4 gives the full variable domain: DTGVSQNPRHKITKRGQNVTFRCDPISEHNRLYWYRQTLGQGPEFLTYFQNEAQLEKSRLLSDRFSAERPKGSFSTLEIQRTEQGDSAMYLCASSLTDATNEKLFFGSGTQLSVL.

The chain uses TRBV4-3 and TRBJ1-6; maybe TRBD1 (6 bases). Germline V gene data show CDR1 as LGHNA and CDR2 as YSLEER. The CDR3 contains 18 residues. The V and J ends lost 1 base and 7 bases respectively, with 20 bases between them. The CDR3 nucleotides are TGCGCCAGCAGCCAAGTGGGGCAGGGGCGTGCCGGGAATTCACCCCTCCACTTT. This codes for CASSQVGQGRAGNSPLHF.

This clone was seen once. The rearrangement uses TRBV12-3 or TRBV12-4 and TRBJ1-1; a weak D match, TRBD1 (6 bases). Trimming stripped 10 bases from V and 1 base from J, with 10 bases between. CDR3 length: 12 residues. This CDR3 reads CATRGANTEAFF. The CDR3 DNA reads TGTGCCACGAGGGGGGCGAACACTGAAGCTTTCTTT.

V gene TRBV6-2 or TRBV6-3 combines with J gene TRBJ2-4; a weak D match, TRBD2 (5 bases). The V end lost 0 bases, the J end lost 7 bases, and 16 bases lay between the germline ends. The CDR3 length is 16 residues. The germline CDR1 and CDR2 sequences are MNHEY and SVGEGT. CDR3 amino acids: CASSYSSTTGRNIQYF. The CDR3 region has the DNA TGTGCCAGCAGTTACTCGTCGACTACGGGCCGGAACATTCAGTACTTC.

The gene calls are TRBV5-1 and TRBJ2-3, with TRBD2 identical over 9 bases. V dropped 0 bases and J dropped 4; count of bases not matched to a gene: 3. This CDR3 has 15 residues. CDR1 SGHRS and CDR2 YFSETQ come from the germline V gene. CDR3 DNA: TGCGCCAGCAGCTTGGGAGCGGGGGGACCAGATACGCAGTATTTT. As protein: CASSLGAGGPDTQYF.

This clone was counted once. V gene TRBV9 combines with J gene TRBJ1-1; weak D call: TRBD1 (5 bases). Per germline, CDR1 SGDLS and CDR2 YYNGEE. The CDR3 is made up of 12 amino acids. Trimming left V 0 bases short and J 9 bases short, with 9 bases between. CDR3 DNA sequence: TGTGCCAGCAGCGTAGTGGCGGGGCAAGCTTTCTTT. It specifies CASSVVAGQAFF.

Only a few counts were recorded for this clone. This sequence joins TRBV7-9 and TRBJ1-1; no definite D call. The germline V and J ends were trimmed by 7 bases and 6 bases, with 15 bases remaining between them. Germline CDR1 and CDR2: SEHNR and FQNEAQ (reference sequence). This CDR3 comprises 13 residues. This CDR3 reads CASTRTVRPEAFF. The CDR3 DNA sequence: TGTGCCAGCACTCGGACCGTTCGCCCTGAAGCTTTCTTT.

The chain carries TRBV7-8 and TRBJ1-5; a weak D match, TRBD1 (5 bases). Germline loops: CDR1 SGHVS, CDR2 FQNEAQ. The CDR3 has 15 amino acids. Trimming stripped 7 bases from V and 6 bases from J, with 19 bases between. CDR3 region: CASTIRTDIFQPQHF. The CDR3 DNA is TGTGCCAGCACCATCCGGACGGACATCTTTCAGCCCCAGCATTTT.

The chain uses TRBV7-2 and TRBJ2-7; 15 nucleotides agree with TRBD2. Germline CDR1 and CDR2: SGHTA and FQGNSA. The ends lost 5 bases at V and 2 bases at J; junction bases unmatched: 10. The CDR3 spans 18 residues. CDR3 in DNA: TGTGCCAGCAGCCAGCCGGGACTAGCGGGAGGCCTTCCCTACGAGCAGTACTTC. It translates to CASSQPGLAGGLPYEQYF.